The rows below give T cell receptor beta chains drawn from one sample of a study of T cells in Graves' hyperthyroidism and ophthalmopathy. Each CDR3 protein is one row after TCRdb ran MiXCR on the multiplex PCR reads. The repertoire holds 27,000 or so distinct CDR3 sequences, under 55% seen once, with approximately 10% in the top ten. The sequenced sample was blood. These receptors all stem from a woman in her twenties or thirties with Graves' hyperthyroidism. CDR3s include the opening cysteine and the closing phenylalanine or tryptophan. The order of the fields is clone size, D gene, J gene, V gene, CDR3 length, CDR3 DNA, CDR3 protein. A D gene is named only where the DNA matches it firmly. Clone size, where shown, is once, few, many, or a class for clones that have expanded.

>many|NA|TRBJ2-7|TRBV20-1|15
TGCAGTGCCGGGGGCCTTGACAATGAGGGCTACGAGCAGTACTTC
CSAGGLDNEGYEQYF
>many|TRBD2|TRBJ2-1|TRBV19|16
TGTGCCAGTAGTCCCGAAGGACTAGCCTGGTACAATGAGCAGTTCTTC
CASSPEGLAWYNEQFF
>few|NA|TRBJ1-1|TRBV2|14
TGTGCCAGCGGGAAGGGGAGGATGAACACTGAAGCTTTCTTT
CASGKGRMNTEAFF
>many|NA|TRBJ1-3|TRBV5-1|13
TGCGCCAGCAGCCTTAACTCTGGAAACACCATATATTTT
CASSLNSGNTIYF
>few|TRBD2|TRBJ2-7|TRBV29-1|14
TGCAGCGCCGGGGGGCTAGCGGGGAACTACGAGCAGTACTTC
CSAGGLAGNYEQYF
>many|NA|TRBJ2-3|TRBV6-4|13
TGTGCCAGCAGGATGAATGGGGGCGATACGCAGTATTTT
CASRMNGGDTQYF
>many|NA|TRBJ2-7|TRBV12-3/TRBV12-4|12
TGTGCCAGCAGCCCCTCGAGAACCGAGCAGTACTTC
CASSPSRTEQYF
>NA|NA|TRBJ2-5|TRBV7-3|15
TGTGCCAGCAGCTTAACCCACACCGCCCGGGGGACCCAGTACTTC
CASSLTHTARGTQYF
>many|NA|TRBJ1-1|TRBV6-1|14
TGTGCCAGCAGTGTGACTCTCCAGGCGAATGAAGCTTTCTTT
CASSVTLQANEAFF
>NA|TRBD1|TRBJ1-2|TRBV3-1|15
TGTGCCAGCAGCCATTGGGACAGGGTGAACTATAGCTACACCTTC
CASSHWDRVNYSYTF
>once|NA|TRBJ1-5|TRBV6-6|15
TGTGCCAGCAGGACACAGGGAGATAGCAATCAGCCCCAGCATTTT
CASRTQGDSNQPQHF
>medium-sized|NA|TRBJ1-2|TRBV5-1|14
TGCGCCAGCAGCTTGGTTGGGGGAGACTATGGCTACACCTTC
CASSLVGGDYGYTF
>medium-sized|NA|TRBJ2-3|TRBV20-1|14
TGCAGTGTTGGGTTAGGCGGCCTGGGGGATACGCAGTATTTT
CSVGLGGLGDTQYF
>NA|NA|TRBJ2-3|TRBV29-1|10
TGCAGCGCCGGCACGGATACGCAGTATTTT
CSAGTDTQYF
>many|TRBD2|TRBJ2-5|TRBV14|18
TGTGCCAGCAGCCTCGCCCTAGGGACTAGCGGGTTCCAAGAGACCCAGTACTTC
CASSLALGTSGFQETQYF